This T cell receptor (beta chain) was observed in a study of CD8+CD57+ T cells in acquired aplastic anemia. Overall study context: DNA per sorted CD4+ or CD8+ sample ranged 0.2 to 27.4 ug, averaging roughly 3.2 ug. Whole-study results and caveats: Patients and controls shared 25 to 30 CD8+ CDR3 sequences, which appeared highly expressed in patients and within their immunodominant clones.

For CDR3 and TCR beta VDJ profiling, genomic DNA was the template used. TCRdb redid the calling of the reads with MiXCR, one entry per CDR3 protein. The sample records 150,000 or so distinct CDR3 sequences, around half being singletons. Sequenced patients had shown CD8+CD57+ cell expansion by flow cytometry. The cohort consisted entirely of patients having severe acquired aplastic anemia. To note about this clonotype: What it binds is unknown.

Sequenced: sorted CD4+, CD8+, or CD8+CD57+ T cells (not recorded which) from PBMCs. The sequence was obtained from a human donor with aplastic anemia.

CDR3 coding DNA: TGTGCCAGCAGCCGAGGGTTGGAGCTGTTTTTT. It codes for CASSRGLELFF. The V gene is TRBV7-2, the J gene TRBJ2-2; D may be TRBD2 (5 bases). The CDR3 runs 11 residues. CDR1 and CDR2 from the germline V gene are SGHTA and FQGNSA. Trimming removed 5 bases from V and 10 bases from J, with 8 bases in between.